One and the same sample provided the 10 T cell receptor beta chains below, sequenced in a study of T cells after yellow fever vaccination. TCRdb redid the calling of the 5' RACE reads with MiXCR, one entry per CDR3 protein. Among approximately 120,000 distinct CDR3 sequences listed, roughly 15% were seen once. The sequencing used CD8+ T cells sorted from PBMCs, collected 5 days after the yellow fever booster vaccination. Receptors were obtained from a young man who received the YFV17D yellow fever vaccine.

The V and J genes are TRBV6-1 and TRBJ2-6; weak D call: TRBD1 (5 bases). Trimming stripped 2 bases from V and 1 base from J, with 9 bases between. From germline, CDR1 is MNHNS and CDR2 SASEGT. The CDR3 extends over 16 amino acids. The chain's CDR3 is CASSEMGRSGANVLTF. CDR3 nucleotides: TGTGCCAGCAGTGAAATGGGGCGATCTGGGGCCAACGTCCTGACTTTC.

In this sample, this clonotype turned up a few times. The chain combines TRBV11-2 with TRBJ2-7; D not certain. From germline, CDR1 is SGHAT and CDR2 FQNNGV. Trimming shortened V by 2 bases and J by 9 bases, and 5 bases separated the two germline ends. The CDR3 loop spans 10 amino acids. CDR3 loop: CASSLLGQYF. The CDR3 nucleotides read TGTGCCAGCAGCTTACTAGGGCAGTACTTC.

This clonotype was detected only a few times. This rearrangement joins TRBV4-2 to TRBJ2-2; TRBD1 aligns across 8 bases. From germline, CDR1 is LGHNA and CDR2 YNFKEQ. The CDR3 extends over 15 amino acids. Trimming removed 3 bases from V and 5 bases from J; junction bases left unmatched: 5. This chain's CDR3 is CASSHTGGRTGELFF. In DNA form, the CDR3 reads TGTGCCAGCAGCCACACAGGGGGGAGGACCGGGGAGCTGTTTTTT.

This clonotype came up a few times. The chain joins TRBV11-2 to TRBJ2-2; D call uncertain. The germline V gene has CDR1 SGHAT and CDR2 FQNNGV. The CDR3 spans 11 residues. The V end lost 8 bases, the J end lost 5 bases, and 6 bases lay between the germline ends. The CDR3 reads CASGATGELFF. CDR3 sequence (DNA): TGTGCCAGCGGAGCGACCGGGGAGCTGTTTTTT.

The chain uses TRBV5-1 and TRBJ1-6; TRBD1 might be the D (5 bases). This CDR3 has 17 residues. V lost 4 bases, J lost 3 bases, and 17 bases lay in between. In germline, CDR1 is SGHRS, CDR2 YFSETQ. The CDR3, as DNA: TGCGCCAGCAGCCGATTCGGCGGGGGTAGCTATAATTCACCCCTCCACTTT. Translation: CASSRFGGGSYNSPLHF.

The genes are TRBV4-1 and TRBJ2-7; no definite D call. Germline V gene sequence: CDR1 MGHRA, CDR2 YSYEKL. This CDR3 is built from 15 residues. Trimming took off 0 bases at V and 3 bases at J, with 12 bases between the two ends. CDR3 sequence: CASSQEGSQIYEQYF. In nucleotides, the CDR3 is TGCGCCAGCAGCCAAGAAGGTTCACAAATCTACGAGCAGTACTTC.

This clonotype was seen a handful of times. This chain uses TRBV9 with TRBJ1-3, with D possibly matching TRBD1 (5 bases). CDR3 length: 15 residues. Germline CDR1 reads SGDLS; CDR2 reads YYNGEE. V gave up 4 bases and J gave up 2 bases, with 13 bases separating them. CDR3 in amino acids: CASSSRDYPGNTIYF. The CDR3 coding sequence is TGTGCCAGCAGCTCGCGGGACTACCCTGGAAACACCATATATTTT.

The genes are TRBV7-2 and TRBJ2-7, with 7 bases that match TRBD1. J lost 3 bases, V lost 6 bases, and 8 bases had no gene match. This CDR3 is 14 amino acids long. From germline, CDR1 is SGHTA and CDR2 FQGNSA. CDR3 sequence: CASSPTGNLYEQYV. The CDR3 region has the DNA TGTGCCAGCAGTCCGACAGGGAATCTCTACGAGCAGTACGTC.

The chain employs TRBV4-3 and TRBJ2-3; 11 bases match TRBD2. CDR3 length equals 12 residues. V lost 5 bases to trimming and J lost 14 bases; unmatched junction nucleotides: 6. Germline values: CDR1 LGHNA, CDR2 YSLEER. The CDR3 DNA sequence: TGCGCCAGCAGCGGACTAGCGGGCCGTGTGTATTTT. As protein: CASSGLAGRVYF.

This clonotype was picked up many times. The chain combines TRBV14 with TRBJ1-2; TRBD1 aligns across 8 bases. This CDR3 spans 15 amino acids. The germline CDR1 and CDR2 sequences are SGHDN and FVKESK. After removal of 5 bases from V and 0 bases from J, the junction contained 5 bases not matched to a gene. The CDR3 region is CASSAWTGTNYGYTF. In DNA form, the CDR3 reads TGTGCCAGCAGCGCATGGACAGGGACTAACTATGGCTACACCTTC.